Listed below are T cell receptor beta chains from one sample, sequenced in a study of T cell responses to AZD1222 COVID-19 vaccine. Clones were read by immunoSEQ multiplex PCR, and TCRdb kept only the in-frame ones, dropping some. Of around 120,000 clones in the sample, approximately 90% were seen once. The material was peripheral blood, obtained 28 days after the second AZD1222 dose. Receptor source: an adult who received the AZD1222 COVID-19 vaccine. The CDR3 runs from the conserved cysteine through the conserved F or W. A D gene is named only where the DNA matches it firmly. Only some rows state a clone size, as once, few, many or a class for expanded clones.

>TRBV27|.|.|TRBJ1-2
CASRPITFRDTPGYGYTF
TGTGCCAGCAGACCTATAACCTTTCGGGACACCCCCGGCTATGGCTACACCTTC
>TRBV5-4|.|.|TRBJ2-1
CASSARLGVGEQFF
TGTGCCAGCAGCGCTAGACTCGGAGTGGGTGAGCAGTTCTTC
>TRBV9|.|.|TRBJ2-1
CASSPTAGGEQFF
TGTGCCAGCAGCCCCACCGCTGGGGGTGAGCAGTTCTTC
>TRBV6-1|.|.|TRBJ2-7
CASREGPTSSYEQYF
TGTGCCAGCAGGGAAGGTCCAACCAGCTCCTACGAGCAGTACTTC
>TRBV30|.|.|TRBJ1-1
CAWSAPPNTEAFF
TGTGCCTGGAGTGCCCCCCCGAACACTGAAGCTTTCTTT
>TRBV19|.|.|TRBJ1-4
CASRTGHSNEKLFF
TGTGCCAGTAGAACGGGACACTCTAATGAAAAACTGTTTTTT
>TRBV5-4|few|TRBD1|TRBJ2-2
CASRGWTGATGELFF
TGTGCCAGCAGGGGGTGGACAGGCGCCACCGGGGAGCTGTTTTTT
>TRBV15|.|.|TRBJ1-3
CATSRGMNGASGNTIYF
TGTGCCACCAGCAGAGGTATGAACGGCGCCTCTGGAAACACCATATATTTT
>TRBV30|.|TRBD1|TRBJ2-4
CAFARGLGNIQYF
TGTGCCTTCGCCAGGGGGCTGGGGAACATTCAGTACTTC
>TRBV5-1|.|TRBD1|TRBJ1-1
CASSPPGGTVEAFF
TGCGCCAGCAGCCCACCTGGAGGGACAGTTGAAGCTTTCTTT
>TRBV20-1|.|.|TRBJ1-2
CSARSTTGYTF
TGCAGTGCTAGGTCGACGACTGGCTACACCTTC
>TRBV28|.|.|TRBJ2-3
CASRFGSTTDTQYF
TGTGCCAGCAGATTTGGGAGTACCACAGATACGCAGTATTTT
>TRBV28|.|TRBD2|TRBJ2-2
CASSLFDMAGGPGGELFF
TGTGCCAGCAGTTTATTCGACATGGCGGGAGGGCCCGGCGGGGAGCTGTTTTTT
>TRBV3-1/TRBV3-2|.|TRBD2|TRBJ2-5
CASSQAGGAETQYF
TGTGCCAGCAGCCAAGCGGGAGGGGCAGAGACCCAGTACTTC
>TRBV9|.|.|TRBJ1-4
CASSAGGFAEKLFF
TGTGCCAGCAGCGCAGGAGGTTTTGCTGAAAAACTGTTTTTT
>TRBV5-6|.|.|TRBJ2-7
CASSQGPPYEQYF
TGTGCCAGCAGCCAGGGACCTCCTTACGAGCAGTACTTC
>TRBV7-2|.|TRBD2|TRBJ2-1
CASSPIGTSGDSSYNEQFF
TGTGCCAGCAGCCCAATTGGGACTAGCGGGGACAGCTCCTACAATGAGCAGTTCTTC
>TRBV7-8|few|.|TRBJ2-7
CASSPLSVSSYEQYF
TGTGCCAGCAGCCCATTATCTGTCAGCTCCTACGAGCAGTACTTC
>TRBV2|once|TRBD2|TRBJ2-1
CASIGTSGNNEQFF
TGTGCCAGCATAGGGACTAGCGGCAACAATGAGCAGTTCTTC
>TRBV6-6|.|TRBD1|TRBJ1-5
CASSTTGGNQPQHF
TGTGCCAGCAGTACCACAGGGGGCAATCAGCCCCAGCATTTT
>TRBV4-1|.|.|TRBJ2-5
CASSQDITGGTETQYF
TGCGCCAGCAGCCAAGATATAACAGGCGGGACAGAGACCCAGTACTTC
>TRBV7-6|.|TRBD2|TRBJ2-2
CASSYGTSGNGELFF
TGTGCCAGCAGCTATGGGACTAGCGGTAACGGGGAGCTGTTTTTT
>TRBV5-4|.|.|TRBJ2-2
CASSLGWANTGELFF
TGTGCCAGCAGCTTGGGCTGGGCGAACACCGGGGAGCTGTTTTTT
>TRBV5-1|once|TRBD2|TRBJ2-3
CASSLVGSGGTDTQYF
TGCGCCAGCAGCTTGGTTGGTAGCGGGGGTACAGATACGCAGTATTTT
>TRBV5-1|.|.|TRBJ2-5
CASSLSEETQYF
TGCGCCAGCAGCTTGAGTGAGGAGACCCAGTACTTC
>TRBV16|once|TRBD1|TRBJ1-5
CASSPQGRGPNQPQHF
TGTGCCAGCAGCCCACAGGGGAGGGGGCCCAATCAGCCCCAGCATTTT
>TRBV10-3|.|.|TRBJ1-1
CAIGGGGTEAFF
TGTGCCATTGGGGGTGGGGGAACTGAAGCTTTCTTT
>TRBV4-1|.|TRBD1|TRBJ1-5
CASSKTGAQPQHF
TGCGCCAGCAGCAAAACAGGGGCTCAGCCCCAGCATTTT
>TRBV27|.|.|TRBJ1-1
CASSLLVKGNTEAFF
TGTGCCAGCAGTTTATTAGTTAAGGGGAACACTGAAGCTTTCTTT
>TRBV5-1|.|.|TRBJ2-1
CASNRGDSDEQFF
TGCGCCAGCAATAGAGGGGATAGCGATGAGCAGTTCTTC
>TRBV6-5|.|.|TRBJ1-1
CASSFQDLNTEAFF
TGTGCCAGCAGTTTTCAGGATTTGAACACTGAAGCTTTCTTT
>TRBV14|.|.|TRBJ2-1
CASSQGLALEQFF
TGTGCCAGCAGCCAGGGGCTAGCGCTCGAGCAGTTCTTC
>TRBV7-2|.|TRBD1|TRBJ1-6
CASSSPLGQGNSPLHF
TGTGCCAGCAGCTCTCCCCTTGGACAGGGCAATTCACCCCTCCACTTT
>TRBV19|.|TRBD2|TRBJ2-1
CASSIKELAGGPWLNEQFF
TGTGCCAGTAGTATAAAGGAACTAGCGGGGGGGCCTTGGCTCAATGAGCAGTTCTTC
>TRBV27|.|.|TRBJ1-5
CASGQPQHF
TGTGCCAGCGGTCAGCCCCAGCATTTT
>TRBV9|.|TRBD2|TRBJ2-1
CASSVGYPGTSGRRDEQFF
TGTGCCAGCAGCGTAGGGTACCCCGGGACTAGCGGGAGGAGGGATGAGCAGTTCTTC
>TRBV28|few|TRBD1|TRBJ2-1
CASSSGGAWGQFF
TGTGCCAGCAGTTCAGGGGGCGCATGGGGGCAGTTCTTC
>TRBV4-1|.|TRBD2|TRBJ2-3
CASSQRERENTQYF
TGCGCCAGCAGCCAGCGGGAGAGGGAGAATACGCAGTATTTT
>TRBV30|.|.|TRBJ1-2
CAWSVRRDEGYTF
TGTGCCTGGAGTGTACGCCGTGATGAGGGCTACACCTTC
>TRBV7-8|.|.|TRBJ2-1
CATRGNEQFF
TGTGCCACCCGCGGCAATGAGCAGTTCTTC
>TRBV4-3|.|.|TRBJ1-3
CASSQDHGERNTIYF
TGCGCCAGCAGCCAAGACCACGGGGAAAGAAACACCATATATTTT
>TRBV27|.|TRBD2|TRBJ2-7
CASSLLGSGSSYEQYF
TGTGCCAGCAGTTTACTGGGTAGCGGGAGCTCCTACGAGCAGTACTTC
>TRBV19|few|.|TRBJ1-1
CASLPGTWATEAFF
TGTGCCAGCCTCCCCGGGACCTGGGCCACTGAAGCTTTCTTT
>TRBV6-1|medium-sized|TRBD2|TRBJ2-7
CASSEGGGSSYEQYF
TGTGCCAGCAGTGAAGGCGGGGGTAGCTCCTACGAGCAGTACTTC
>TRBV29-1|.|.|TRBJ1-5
CSVGDGSSQPQHF
TGCAGCGTTGGAGATGGTAGTAGTCAGCCCCAGCATTTT